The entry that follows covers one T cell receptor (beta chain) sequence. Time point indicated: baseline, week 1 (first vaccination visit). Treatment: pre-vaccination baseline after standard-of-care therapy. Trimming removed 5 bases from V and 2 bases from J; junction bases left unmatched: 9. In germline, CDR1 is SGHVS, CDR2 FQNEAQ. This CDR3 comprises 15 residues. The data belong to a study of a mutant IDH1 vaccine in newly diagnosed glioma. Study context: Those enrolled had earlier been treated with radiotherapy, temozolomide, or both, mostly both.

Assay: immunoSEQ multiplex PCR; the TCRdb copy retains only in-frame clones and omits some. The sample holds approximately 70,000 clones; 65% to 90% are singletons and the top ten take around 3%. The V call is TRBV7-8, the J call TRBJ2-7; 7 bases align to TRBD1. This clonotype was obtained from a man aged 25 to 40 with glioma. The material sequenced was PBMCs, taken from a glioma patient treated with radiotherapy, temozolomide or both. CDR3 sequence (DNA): TGTGCCAGCAGCACCTCTAGACAGGGAACCTACGAGCAGTACTTC. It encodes CASSTSRQGTYEQYF.